Listed here is a single TCR beta chain. This entry comes from a study of blood T cell repertoires in COVID-19. On the study more broadly: Acute and convalescent COVID-19 samples came from the United States, Italy and Spain.

V shed 1 base and J 2 bases; nucleotides not matched to a gene: 3. CDR3 length: 15 amino acids. Germline V gene sequence: CDR1 MNHNS, CDR2 SASEGT. In the original processing: How many nucleated cells were present was estimated from reference gene primer amplification. Only in-frame clones appear in the TCRdb table, and some are missing; sequencing was by immunoSEQ multiplex PCR. From that table come the V and J calls and clone size; the DNA was used to work out D and trimming. The table includes 100,000 to 150,000 clones, around nine tenths detected once. Sequencing was performed on PBMCs or T cells enriched from blood (not recorded which). V and J are TRBV6-1 and TRBJ2-7, with 9 bases lining up with TRBD1. The TCR sequence derives from a woman aged 50 to 60 who had recovered from COVID-19. The CDR3 nucleotides are TGTGCCAGCAGTGAAGTGGGACAGGGCCCCTACGAGCAGTACTTC. Its translation: CASSEVGQGPYEQYF.